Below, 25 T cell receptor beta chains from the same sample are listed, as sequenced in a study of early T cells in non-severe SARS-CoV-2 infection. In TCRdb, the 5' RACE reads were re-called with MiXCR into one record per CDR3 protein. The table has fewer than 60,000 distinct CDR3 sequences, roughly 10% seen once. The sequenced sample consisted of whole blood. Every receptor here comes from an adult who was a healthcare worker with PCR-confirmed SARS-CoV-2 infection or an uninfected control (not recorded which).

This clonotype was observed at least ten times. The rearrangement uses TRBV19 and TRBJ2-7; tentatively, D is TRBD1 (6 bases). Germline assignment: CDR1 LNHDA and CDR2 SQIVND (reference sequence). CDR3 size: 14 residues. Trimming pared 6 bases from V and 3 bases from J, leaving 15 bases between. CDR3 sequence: CASSARGNVYEQYF. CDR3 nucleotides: TGTGCCAGTAGCGCAAGGGGGAATGTCTACGAGCAGTACTTC.

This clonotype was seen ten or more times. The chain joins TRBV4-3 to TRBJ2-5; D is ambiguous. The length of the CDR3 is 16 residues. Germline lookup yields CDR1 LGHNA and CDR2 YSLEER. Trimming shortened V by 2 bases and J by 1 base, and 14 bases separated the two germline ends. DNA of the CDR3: TGCGCCAGCAGCCAATCACGGCCAGGACCCCAAGAGACCCAGTACTTC. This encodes CASSQSRPGPQETQYF.

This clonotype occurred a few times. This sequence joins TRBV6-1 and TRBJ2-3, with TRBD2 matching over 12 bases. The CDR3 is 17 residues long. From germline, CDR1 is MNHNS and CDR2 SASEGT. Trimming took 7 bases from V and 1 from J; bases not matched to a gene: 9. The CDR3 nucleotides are TGTGCCAGCACTGGACTAGCGGGAACGAGACGCACAGATACGCAGTATTTT. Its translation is CASTGLAGTRRTDTQYF.

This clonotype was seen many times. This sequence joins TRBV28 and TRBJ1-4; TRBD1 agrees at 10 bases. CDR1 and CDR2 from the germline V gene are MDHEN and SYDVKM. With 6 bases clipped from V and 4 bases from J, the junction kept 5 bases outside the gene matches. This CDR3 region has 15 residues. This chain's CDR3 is CASSQTGGFNEKLFF. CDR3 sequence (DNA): TGTGCCAGCAGCCAGACAGGGGGCTTTAATGAAAAACTGTTTTTT.

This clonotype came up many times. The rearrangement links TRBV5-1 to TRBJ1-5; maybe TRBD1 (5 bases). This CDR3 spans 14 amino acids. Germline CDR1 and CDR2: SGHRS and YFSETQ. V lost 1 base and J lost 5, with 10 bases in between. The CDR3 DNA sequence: TGCGCCAGCAGCTTGAACGGGGCGGATCAGCCCCAGCATTTT. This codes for CASSLNGADQPQHF.

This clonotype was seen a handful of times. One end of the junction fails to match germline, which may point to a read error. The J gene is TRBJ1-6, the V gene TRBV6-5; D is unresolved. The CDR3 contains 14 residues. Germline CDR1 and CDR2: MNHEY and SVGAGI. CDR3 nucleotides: TGTGCCAGCAGTTCGAGTGGGTTGCTTTCACCCCTCCATTTT. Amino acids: CASSSSGLLSPLHF.

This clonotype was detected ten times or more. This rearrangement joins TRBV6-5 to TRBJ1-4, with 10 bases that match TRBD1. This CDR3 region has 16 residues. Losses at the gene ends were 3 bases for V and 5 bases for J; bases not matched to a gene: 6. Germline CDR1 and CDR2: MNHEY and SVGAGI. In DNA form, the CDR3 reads TGTGCCAGCAGTTATGGGGGGACAGGGGAAAATGAAAAACTGTTTTTT. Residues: CASSYGGTGENEKLFF.

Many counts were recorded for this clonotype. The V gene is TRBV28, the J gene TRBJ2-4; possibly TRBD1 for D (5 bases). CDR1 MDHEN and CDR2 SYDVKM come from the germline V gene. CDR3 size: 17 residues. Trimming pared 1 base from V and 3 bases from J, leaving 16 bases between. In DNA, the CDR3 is TGTGCCAGCAGTTTATTAGGGGTCCCCGAGCTCAAAAACATTCAGTACTTC. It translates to CASSLLGVPELKNIQYF.

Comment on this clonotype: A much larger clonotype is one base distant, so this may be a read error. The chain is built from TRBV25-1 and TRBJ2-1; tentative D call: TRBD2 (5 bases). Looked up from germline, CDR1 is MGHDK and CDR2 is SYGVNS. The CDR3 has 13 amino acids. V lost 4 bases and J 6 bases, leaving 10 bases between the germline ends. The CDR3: CASSVTEGNEQFF. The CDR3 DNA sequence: TGTGCCAGCAGTGTCACAGAGGGCAATGAGCAGTTCTTC.

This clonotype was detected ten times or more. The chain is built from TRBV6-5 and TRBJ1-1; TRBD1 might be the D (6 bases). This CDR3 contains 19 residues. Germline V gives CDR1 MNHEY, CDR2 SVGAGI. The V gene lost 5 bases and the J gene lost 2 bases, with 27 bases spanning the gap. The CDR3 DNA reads TGTGCCAGCAGTAGGGGGAGAGGAGCCGCGGGCAAAACCAACACTGAAGCTTTCTTT. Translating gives CASSRGRGAAGKTNTEAFF.

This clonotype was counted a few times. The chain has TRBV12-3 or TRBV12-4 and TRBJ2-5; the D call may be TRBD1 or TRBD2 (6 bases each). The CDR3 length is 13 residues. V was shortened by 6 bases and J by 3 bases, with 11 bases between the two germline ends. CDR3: CASRRDIEETQYF. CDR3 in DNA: TGTGCCAGCAGGCGGGACATTGAAGAGACCCAGTACTTC.

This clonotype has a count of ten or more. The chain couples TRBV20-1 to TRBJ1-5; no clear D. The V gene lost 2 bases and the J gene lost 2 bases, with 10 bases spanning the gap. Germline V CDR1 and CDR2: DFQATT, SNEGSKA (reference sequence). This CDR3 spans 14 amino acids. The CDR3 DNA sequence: TGCAGTGCTAGATACCCCGGGGGCAATCAGCCCCAGCATTTT. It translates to CSARYPGGNQPQHF.

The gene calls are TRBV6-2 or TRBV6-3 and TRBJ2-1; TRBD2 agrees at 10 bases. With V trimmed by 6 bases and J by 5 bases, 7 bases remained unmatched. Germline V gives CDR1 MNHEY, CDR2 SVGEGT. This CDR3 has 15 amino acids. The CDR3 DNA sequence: TGTGCCAGCAGATGGACTAGCGGAATTAACAATGAGCAGTTCTTC. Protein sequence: CASRWTSGINNEQFF.

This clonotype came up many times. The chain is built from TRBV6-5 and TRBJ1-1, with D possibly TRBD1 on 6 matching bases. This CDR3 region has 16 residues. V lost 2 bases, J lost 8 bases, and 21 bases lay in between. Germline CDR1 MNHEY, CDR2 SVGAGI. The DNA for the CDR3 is TGTGCCAGCAGTTACGGGATTGGGGGCGCTTCGACCGAAGCTTTCTTT. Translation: CASSYGIGGASTEAFF.

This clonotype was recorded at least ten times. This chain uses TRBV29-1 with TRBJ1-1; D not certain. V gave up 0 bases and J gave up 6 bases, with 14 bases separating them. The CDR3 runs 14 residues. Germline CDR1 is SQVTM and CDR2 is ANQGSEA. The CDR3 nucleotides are TGCAGCGTTGAAGAGTTAGACCGAGGATCTGAAGCTTTCTTT. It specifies CSVEELDRGSEAFF.

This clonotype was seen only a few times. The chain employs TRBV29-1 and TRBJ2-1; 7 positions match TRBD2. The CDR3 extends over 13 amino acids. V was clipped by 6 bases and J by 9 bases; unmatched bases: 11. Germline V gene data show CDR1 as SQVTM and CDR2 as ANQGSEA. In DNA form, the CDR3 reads TGCAGCGTCGCGAGCGGGACCCCAATTGAGCAGTTCTTC. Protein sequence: CSVASGTPIEQFF.

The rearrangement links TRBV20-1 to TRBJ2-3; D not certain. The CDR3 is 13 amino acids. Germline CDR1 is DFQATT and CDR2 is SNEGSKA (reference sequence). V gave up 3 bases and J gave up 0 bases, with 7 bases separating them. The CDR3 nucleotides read TGCAGTGCTAGTGGCGAGAGCACAGATACGCAGTATTTT. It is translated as CSASGESTDTQYF.

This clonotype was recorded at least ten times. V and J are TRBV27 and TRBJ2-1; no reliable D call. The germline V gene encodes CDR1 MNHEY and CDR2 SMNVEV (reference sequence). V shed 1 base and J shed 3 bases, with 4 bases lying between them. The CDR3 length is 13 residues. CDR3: CASSLYSYNEQFF. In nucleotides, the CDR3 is TGTGCCAGCAGTTTATACAGCTACAATGAGCAGTTCTTC.

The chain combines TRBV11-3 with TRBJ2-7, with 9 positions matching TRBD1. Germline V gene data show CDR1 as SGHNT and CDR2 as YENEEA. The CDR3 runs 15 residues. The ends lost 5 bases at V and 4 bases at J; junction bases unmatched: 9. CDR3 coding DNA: TGTGCCAGCAGCCTATCCGGGGACAGGGAATACGAGCAGTACTTC. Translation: CASSLSGDREYEQYF. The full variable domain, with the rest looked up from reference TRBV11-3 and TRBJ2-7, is EAGVVQSPRYKIIEKKQPVAFWCNPISGHNTLYWYLQNLGQGPELLIRYENEEAVDDSQLPKDRFSAERLKGVDSTLKIQPAELGDSAVYLCASSLSGDREYEQYFGPGTRLTVT.

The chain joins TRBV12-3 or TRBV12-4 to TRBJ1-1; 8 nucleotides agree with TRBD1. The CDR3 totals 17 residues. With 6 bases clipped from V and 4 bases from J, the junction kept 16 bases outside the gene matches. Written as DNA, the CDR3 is TGTGCCAGCAGCCGACCGCAGGGCAGGGGGCGCGGCACTGAAGCTTTCTTT. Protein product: CASSRPQGRGRGTEAFF.

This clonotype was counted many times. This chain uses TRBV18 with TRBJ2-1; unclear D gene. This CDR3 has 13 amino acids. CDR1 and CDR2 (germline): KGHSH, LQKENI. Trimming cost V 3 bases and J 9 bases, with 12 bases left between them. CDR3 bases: TGTGCCAGCTCACCCCAGCGAGAGAGTGAGCAGTTCTTC. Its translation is CASSPQRESEQFF.

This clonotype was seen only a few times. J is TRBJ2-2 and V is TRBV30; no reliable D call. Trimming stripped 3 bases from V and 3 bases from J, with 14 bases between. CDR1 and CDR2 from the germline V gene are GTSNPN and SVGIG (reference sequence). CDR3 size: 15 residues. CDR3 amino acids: CAWSSFGVYTGELFF. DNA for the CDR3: TGTGCCTGGAGCTCGTTTGGAGTTTACACCGGGGAGCTGTTTTTT.

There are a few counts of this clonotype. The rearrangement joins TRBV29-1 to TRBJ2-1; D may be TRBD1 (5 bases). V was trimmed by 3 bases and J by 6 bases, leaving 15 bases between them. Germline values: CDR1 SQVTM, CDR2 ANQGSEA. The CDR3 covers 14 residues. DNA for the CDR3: TGCAGCGTTGACCGGCAGGGCAGGAGCAATGAGCAGTTCTTC. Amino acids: CSVDRQGRSNEQFF.

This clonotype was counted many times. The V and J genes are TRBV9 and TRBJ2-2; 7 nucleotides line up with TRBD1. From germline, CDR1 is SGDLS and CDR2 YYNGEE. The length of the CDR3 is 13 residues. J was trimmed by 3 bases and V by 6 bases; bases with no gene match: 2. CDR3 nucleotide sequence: TGTGCCAGCAACAGGGGTCACACCGGGGAGCTGTTTTTT. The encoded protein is CASNRGHTGELFF.

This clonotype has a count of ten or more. As DNA, the CDR3 is TGCAGTGGACTAGCGGGGAGCCTTACCTACAATGAGCAGTTCTTC. This encodes CSGLAGSLTYNEQFF. J is TRBJ2-1 and V is TRBV20-1, with TRBD2 matching 11 bases. Trimming took 7 bases from V and 2 from J; bases not matched to a gene: 7. CDR1 and CDR2 from the germline V gene are DFQATT and SNEGSKA (reference sequence). The CDR3 has 15 amino acids.